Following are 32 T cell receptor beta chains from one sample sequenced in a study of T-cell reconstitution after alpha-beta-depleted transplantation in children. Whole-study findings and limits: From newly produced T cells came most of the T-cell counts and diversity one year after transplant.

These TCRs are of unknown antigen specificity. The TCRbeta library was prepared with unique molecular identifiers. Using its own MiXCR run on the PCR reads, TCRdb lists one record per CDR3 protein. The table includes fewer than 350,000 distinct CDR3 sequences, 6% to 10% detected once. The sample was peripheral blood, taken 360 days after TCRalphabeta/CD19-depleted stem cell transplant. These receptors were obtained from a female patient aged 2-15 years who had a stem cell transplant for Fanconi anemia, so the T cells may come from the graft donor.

The CDR3 DNA reads TGTGCCAGCAGTGATCTAGAGGGGGGAGGCAATGAGCAGTTCTTC. It is translated as CASSDLEGGGNEQFF. This rearrangement joins TRBV6-4 to TRBJ2-1, with D perhaps TRBD1 or TRBD2 (6 bases each). V was trimmed by 3 bases and J by 6 bases, leaving 15 bases between them. This CDR3 spans 15 amino acids. Per germline, CDR1 MRHNA and CDR2 SNTAGT.

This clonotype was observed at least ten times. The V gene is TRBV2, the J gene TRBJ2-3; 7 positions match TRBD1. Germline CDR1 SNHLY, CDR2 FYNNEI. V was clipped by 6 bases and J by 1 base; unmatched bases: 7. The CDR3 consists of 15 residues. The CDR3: CASRPTGVGTDTQYF. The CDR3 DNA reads TGTGCCAGCAGACCCACAGGGGTGGGCACAGATACGCAGTATTTT.

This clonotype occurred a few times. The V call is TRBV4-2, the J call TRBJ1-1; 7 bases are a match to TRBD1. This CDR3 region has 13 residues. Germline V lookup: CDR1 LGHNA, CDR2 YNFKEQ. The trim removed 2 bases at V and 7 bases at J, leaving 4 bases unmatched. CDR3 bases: TGTGCCAGCAGCCAATCCAGGGGGGGTGAAGCTTTCTTT. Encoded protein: CASSQSRGGEAFF.

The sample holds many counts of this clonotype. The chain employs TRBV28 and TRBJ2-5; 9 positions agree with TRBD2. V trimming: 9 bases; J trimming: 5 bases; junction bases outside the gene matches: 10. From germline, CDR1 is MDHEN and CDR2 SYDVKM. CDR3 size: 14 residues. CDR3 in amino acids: CASTAGGRQETQYF. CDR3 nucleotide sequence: TGTGCCAGTACGGCGGGGGGGCGCCAGGAGACCCAGTACTTC.

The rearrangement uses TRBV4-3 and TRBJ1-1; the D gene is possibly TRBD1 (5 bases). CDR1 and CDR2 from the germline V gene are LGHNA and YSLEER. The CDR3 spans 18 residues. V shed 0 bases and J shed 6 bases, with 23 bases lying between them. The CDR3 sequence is CASSQDSSGPSIYAEAFF. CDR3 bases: TGCGCCAGCAGCCAAGATTCCTCGGGACCGTCGATATATGCTGAAGCTTTCTTT.

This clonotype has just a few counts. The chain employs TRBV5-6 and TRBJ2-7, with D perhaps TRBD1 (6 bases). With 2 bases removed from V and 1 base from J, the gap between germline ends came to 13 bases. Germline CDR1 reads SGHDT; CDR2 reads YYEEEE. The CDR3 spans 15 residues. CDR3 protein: CASSFRSTGSYEQYV. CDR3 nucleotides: TGTGCCAGCAGCTTCCGGTCCACAGGGTCCTACGAGCAGTACGTC.

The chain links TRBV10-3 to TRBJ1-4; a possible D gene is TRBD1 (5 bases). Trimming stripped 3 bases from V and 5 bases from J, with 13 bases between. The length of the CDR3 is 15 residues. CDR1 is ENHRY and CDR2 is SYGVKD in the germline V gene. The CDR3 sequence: CAISEGRRTNEKLFF. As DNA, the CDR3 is TGTGCCATCAGTGAAGGACGGCGGACAAATGAAAAACTGTTTTTT.

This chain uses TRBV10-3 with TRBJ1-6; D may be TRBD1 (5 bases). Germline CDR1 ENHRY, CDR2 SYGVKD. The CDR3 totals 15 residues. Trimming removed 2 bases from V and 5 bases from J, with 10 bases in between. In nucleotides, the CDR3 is TGTGCCATCAGTGAGGGGAAGGGACATAATTCACCCCTCCACTTT. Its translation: CAISEGKGHNSPLHF.

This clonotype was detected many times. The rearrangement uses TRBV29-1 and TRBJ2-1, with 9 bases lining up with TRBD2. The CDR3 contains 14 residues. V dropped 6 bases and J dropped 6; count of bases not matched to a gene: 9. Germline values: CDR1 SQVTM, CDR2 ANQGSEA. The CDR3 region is CSVGRGLARNEQFF. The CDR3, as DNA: TGCAGCGTAGGGCGGGGACTAGCTCGCAATGAGCAGTTCTTC.

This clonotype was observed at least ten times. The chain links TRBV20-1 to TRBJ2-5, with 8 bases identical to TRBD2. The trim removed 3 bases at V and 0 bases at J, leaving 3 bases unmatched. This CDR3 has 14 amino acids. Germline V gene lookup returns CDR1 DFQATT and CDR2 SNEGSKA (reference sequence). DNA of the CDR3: TGCAGTGCTAGCGGGGGGGCGTACCAAGAGACCCAGTACTTC. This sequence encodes CSASGGAYQETQYF.

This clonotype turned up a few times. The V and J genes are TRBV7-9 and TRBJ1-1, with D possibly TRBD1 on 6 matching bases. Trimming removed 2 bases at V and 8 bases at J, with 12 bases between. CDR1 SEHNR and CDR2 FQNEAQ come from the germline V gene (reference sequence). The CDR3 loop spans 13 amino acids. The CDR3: CASSLPDSAEAFF. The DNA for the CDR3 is TGTGCCAGCAGCTTACCGGACAGCGCCGAAGCTTTCTTT.

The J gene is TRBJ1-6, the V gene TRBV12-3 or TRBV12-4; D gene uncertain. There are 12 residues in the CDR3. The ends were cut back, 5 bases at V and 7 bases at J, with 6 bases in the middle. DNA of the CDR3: TGTGCCAGCAGTCTAGTAAATTCACCCCTCCACTTT. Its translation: CASSLVNSPLHF.

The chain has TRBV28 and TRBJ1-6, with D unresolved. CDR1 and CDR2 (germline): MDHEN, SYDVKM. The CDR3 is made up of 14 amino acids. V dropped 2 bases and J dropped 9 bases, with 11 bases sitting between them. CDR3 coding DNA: TGTGCCAGCAGTTTACTAGGACCAAGTTCACCCCTCCACTTT. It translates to CASSLLGPSSPLHF.

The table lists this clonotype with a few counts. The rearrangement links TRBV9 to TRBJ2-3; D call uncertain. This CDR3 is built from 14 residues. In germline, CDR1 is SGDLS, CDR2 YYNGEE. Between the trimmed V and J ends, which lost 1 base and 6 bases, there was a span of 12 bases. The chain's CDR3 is CASSVHQPGDTQYF. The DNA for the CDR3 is TGTGCCAGCAGCGTACACCAGCCCGGGGATACGCAGTATTTT.

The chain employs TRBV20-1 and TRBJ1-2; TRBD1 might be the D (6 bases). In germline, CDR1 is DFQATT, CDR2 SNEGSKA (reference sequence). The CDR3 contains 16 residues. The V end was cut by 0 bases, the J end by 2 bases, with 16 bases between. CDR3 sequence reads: CSAREGRGAGNYGYTF. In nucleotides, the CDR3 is TGCAGTGCTAGAGAAGGAAGGGGGGCAGGAAACTATGGCTACACCTTC.

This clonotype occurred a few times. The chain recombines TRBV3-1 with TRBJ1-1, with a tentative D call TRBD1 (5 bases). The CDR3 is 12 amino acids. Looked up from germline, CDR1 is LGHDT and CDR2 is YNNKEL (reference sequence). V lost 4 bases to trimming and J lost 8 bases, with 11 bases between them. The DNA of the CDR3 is TGTGCCAGCAGCCCGCGGACAAAAGAAGCTTTCTTT. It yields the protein CASSPRTKEAFF. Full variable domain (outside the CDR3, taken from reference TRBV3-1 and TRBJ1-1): DTAVSQTPKYLVTQMGNDKSIKCEQNLGHDTMYWYKQDSKKFLKIMFSYNNKELIINETVPNRFSPKSPDKAHLNLHINSLELGDSAVYFCASSPRTKEAFFGQGTRLTVV.

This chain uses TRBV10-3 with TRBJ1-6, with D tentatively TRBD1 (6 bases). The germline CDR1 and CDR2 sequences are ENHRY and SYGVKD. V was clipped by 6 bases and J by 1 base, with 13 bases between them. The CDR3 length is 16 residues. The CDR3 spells CAISERGSSYNSPLHF. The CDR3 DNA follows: TGTGCCATCAGCGAAAGGGGGTCTTCCTATAATTCACCCCTCCACTTT.

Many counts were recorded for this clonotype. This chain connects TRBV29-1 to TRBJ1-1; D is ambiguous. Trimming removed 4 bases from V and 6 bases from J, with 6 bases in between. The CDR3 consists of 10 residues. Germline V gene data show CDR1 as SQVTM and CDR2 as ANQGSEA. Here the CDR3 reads CSVVVAEAFF. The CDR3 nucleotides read TGCAGCGTTGTGGTCGCTGAAGCTTTCTTT.

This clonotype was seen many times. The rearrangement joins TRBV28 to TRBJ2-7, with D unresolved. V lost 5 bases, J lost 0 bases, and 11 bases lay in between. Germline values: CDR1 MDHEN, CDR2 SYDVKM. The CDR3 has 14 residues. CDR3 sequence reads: CASSRLPSSYEQYV. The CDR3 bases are TGTGCCAGCAGTCGCCTTCCTAGCTCCTACGAGCAGTACGTC.

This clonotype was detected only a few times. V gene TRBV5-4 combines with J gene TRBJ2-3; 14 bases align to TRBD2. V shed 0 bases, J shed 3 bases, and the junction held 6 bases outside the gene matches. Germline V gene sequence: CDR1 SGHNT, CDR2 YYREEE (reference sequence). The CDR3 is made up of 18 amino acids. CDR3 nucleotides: TGTGCCAGCAGCTTGGTCCCCCGACTAGCGGGAGGGACAGATACGCAGTATTTT. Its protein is CASSLVPRLAGGTDTQYF.

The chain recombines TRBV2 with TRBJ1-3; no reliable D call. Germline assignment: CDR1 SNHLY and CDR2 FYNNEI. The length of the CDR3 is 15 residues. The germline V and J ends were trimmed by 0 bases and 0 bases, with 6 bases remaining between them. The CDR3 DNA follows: TGTGCCAGCAGTGAAGCGCTTGGCTCTGGAAACACCATATATTTT. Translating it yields CASSEALGSGNTIYF.

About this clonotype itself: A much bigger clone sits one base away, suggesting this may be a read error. CDR3: CASRLSGTGTNQPQHF. The CDR3 DNA sequence: TGTGCCAGCAGACTGTCCGGGACAGGGACTAATCAGCCCCAGCATTTT. This rearrangement joins TRBV5-5 to TRBJ1-5, with 9 bases aligning to TRBD1. The V segment lost 5 bases and the J segment 4 bases; nucleotides outside the gene matches: 10. The CDR3 totals 16 residues. Per germline, CDR1 SGHKS and CDR2 YYEKEE (reference sequence).

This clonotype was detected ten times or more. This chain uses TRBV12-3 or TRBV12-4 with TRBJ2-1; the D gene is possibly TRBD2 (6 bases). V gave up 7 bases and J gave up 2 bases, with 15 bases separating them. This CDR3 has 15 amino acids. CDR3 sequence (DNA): TGTGCCAGCACCCAGAGGGACTTCCCCTACAATGAGCAGTTCTTC. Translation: CASTQRDFPYNEQFF.

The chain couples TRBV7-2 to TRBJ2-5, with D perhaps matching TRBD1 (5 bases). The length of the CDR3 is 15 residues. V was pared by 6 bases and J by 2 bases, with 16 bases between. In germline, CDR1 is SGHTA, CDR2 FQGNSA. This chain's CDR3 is CASRQSQGKQETQYF. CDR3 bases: TGTGCCAGCAGACAATCTCAGGGAAAACAAGAGACCCAGTACTTC.

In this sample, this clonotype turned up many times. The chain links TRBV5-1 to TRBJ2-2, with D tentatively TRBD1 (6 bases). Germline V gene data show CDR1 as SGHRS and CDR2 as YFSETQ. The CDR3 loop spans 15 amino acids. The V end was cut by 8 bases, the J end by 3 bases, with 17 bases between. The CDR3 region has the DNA TGCGCCAGTAGCGAGGGACACCCGGACACCGGGGAGCTGTTTTTT. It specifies CASSEGHPDTGELFF.

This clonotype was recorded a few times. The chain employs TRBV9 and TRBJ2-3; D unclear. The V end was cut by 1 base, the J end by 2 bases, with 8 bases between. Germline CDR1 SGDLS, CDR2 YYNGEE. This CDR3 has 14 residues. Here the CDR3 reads CASSVSDATDTQYF. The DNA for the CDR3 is TGTGCCAGCAGCGTATCGGACGCCACAGATACGCAGTATTTT.

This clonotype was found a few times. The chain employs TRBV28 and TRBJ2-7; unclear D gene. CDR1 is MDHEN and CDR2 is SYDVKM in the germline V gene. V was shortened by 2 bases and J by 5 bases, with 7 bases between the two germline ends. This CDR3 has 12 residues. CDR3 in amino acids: CASSLRPDEQYF. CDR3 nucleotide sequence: TGTGCCAGCAGTTTAAGGCCAGACGAGCAGTACTTC.

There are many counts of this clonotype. DNA for the CDR3: TGTGCCATCAGGCCATGGAGGGACAGGGTTCGGGATGGCTACACCTTC. Translated, it gives CAIRPWRDRVRDGYTF. The rearrangement joins TRBV10-3 to TRBJ1-2; 9 bases line up with TRBD1. J lost 6 bases, V lost 6 bases, and 14 bases had no gene match. The length of the CDR3 is 16 residues. Germline V CDR1 and CDR2: ENHRY, SYGVKD.

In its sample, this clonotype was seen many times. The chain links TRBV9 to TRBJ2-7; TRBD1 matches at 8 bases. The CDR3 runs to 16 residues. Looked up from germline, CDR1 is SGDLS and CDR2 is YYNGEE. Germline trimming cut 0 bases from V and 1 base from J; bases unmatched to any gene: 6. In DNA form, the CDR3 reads TGTGCCAGCAGCGTAGGAGGGCAGGGGGCATCCTACGAGCAGTACTTC. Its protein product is CASSVGGQGASYEQYF. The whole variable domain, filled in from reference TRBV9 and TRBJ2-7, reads DSGVTQTPKHLITATGQRVTLRCSPRSGDLSVYWYQQSLDQGLQFLIQYYNGEERAKGNILERFSAQQFPDLHSELNLSSLELGDSALYFCASSVGGQGASYEQYFGPGTRLTVT.

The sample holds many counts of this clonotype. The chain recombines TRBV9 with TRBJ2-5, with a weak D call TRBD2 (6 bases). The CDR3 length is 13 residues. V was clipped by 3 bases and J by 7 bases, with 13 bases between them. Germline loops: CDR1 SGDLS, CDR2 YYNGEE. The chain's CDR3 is CASSGGTGGTQYF. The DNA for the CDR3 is TGTGCCAGCAGCGGAGGGACTGGGGGGACCCAGTACTTC.

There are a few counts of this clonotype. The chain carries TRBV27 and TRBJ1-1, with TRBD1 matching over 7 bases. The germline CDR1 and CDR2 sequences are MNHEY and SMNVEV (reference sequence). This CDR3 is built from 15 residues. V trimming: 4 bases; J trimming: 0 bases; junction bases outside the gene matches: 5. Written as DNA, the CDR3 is TGTGCCAGCAGTTCGGCAGGGGGGATGAACACTGAAGCTTTCTTT. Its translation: CASSSAGGMNTEAFF.

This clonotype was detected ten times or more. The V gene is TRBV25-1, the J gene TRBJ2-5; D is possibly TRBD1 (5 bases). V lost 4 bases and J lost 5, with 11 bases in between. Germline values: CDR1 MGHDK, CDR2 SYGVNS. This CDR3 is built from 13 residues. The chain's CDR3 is CASSVRAGETQYF. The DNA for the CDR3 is TGTGCCAGCAGTGTTCGGGCAGGGGAGACCCAGTACTTC.